This T cell receptor beta chain was recovered during a study of T cells in Graves' hyperthyroidism and ophthalmopathy. The CDR3 runs to 14 residues. The germline V and J ends were trimmed by 5 bases and 3 bases, with 11 bases remaining between them. CDR1 is SGHVS and CDR2 is FNYEAQ in the germline V gene. The source material, RNA transcripts, was used to amplify TCR beta CDR3 regions. The HTBI primer set drove a first-round RT-PCR of the TCR CDR3. Via MiXCR, TCRdb re-called the multiplex PCR reads, giving one row per CDR3 protein. Of about 640,000 distinct CDR3 sequences in the sample, 45% are singletons; the top ten hold about 7.7%. Broader study findings: Most expanded thyroid clonotypes above 0.001 also appeared in blood.

This clonotype has at least ten counts. Antigen specificity is unknown. Source material: peripheral blood or thyroid tissue (not recorded which). This sequence joins TRBV7-6 and TRBJ1-5, with a tentative D call TRBD1 (5 bases). The TCR originated in an adult man with Graves' disease, either hyperthyroidism or ophthalmopathy (not recorded which). The CDR3 loop is CASSPDSVNQPQHF. DNA for the CDR3: TGTGCCAGCAGCCCCGACAGCGTCAATCAGCCCCAGCATTTT.